The 22 T cell receptor beta chains below come from one sample, sequenced in a study of T cells after yellow fever vaccination. TCRdb reprocessed the 5' RACE reads via MiXCR and lists one record per CDR3 protein. The repertoire consists of 400,000 or so distinct CDR3 sequences, with roughly 10% occurring once and the leading ten covering roughly 18%. The specimen comprised PBMCs, sampled on the day of the first yellow fever vaccination. These receptors originate from a man aged 18 to 29 who received the YFV17D yellow fever vaccine.

This clonotype was observed a few times. J is TRBJ1-4 and V is TRBV5-1; D is ambiguous. The V end lost 0 bases, the J end lost 8 bases, and 17 bases lay between the germline ends. Looked up from germline, CDR1 is SGHRS and CDR2 is YFSETQ. This CDR3 spans 16 amino acids. CDR3 coding DNA: TGCGCCAGCAGCTTGGGTCAGCTCTATACAGAGGAAAAACTGTTTTTT. The encoded protein is CASSLGQLYTEEKLFF.

Concerning this clonotype itself: Possible read error: a much larger clone is one base away. This chain links TRBV7-9 with TRBJ2-5; 11 bases map to TRBD1. The CDR3 totals 14 residues. The V gene's germline CDR1 is SEHNR and CDR2 FQNEAQ (reference sequence). The CDR3 loop is CDSSLGQGEETQYF. CDR3 nucleotide sequence: TGTGACAGCAGCCTGGGACAGGGGGAGGAGACCCAGTACTTC.

The gene calls are TRBV6-1 and TRBJ1-6; D might be TRBD1 (5 bases). This CDR3 has 18 residues. V was shortened by 6 bases and J by 3 bases, with 21 bases between the two germline ends. The germline CDR1 and CDR2 sequences are MNHNS and SASEGT. The CDR3 DNA sequence: TGTGCCAGCAGAACCATCGCCGGGACGAGATTCTATAATTCACCCCTCCACTTT. Translation: CASRTIAGTRFYNSPLHF.

This clonotype was detected only a few times. The chain links TRBV20-1 to TRBJ1-3; D not certain. The CDR3 has 12 amino acids. The germline V gene encodes CDR1 DFQATT and CDR2 SNEGSKA (reference sequence). V was clipped by 0 bases and J by 4 bases, with 4 bases between them. CDR3 bases: TGCAGTGCTAGAGATCGAGGAAACACCATATATTTT. Translation: CSARDRGNTIYF.

The rearrangement uses TRBV5-8 and TRBJ1-5; tentatively, D is TRBD1 (5 bases). The CDR3 extends over 16 amino acids. Between the trimmed V and J ends, which lost 1 base and 4 bases, there was a span of 15 bases. Germline V gene data show CDR1 as SGHTS and CDR2 as YDEGEE. CDR3 sequence (DNA): TGTGCCAGCAGCTTGTATGCGGGACTACAAAATCAGCCCCAGCATTTT. Translation gives CASSLYAGLQNQPQHF.

This clonotype appeared a few times. The CDR3 is CASSQDGGVISYEQYF. The CDR3 DNA is TGTGCCAGCAGCCAAGACGGCGGGGTAATCTCCTACGAGCAGTACTTC. The rearrangement uses TRBV4-2 and TRBJ2-7; tentative D call: TRBD2 (6 bases). Deletions cut 0 bases from V and 0 bases from J, with 12 bases between. Looked up from germline, CDR1 is LGHNA and CDR2 is YNFKEQ. The CDR3 contains 16 residues.

Ten or more counts support this clonotype. V gene TRBV7-2 combines with J gene TRBJ1-1; D is ambiguous. Germline-derived CDR1 and CDR2 are SGHTA and FQGNSA. Trimming stripped 1 base from V and 5 bases from J, with 8 bases between. The CDR3 is 13 residues long. The CDR3 is CASSLGKATEAFF. CDR3 nucleotide sequence: TGTGCCAGCAGCTTAGGGAAGGCAACTGAAGCTTTCTTT. The whole variable domain, remainder taken from reference TRBV7-2 and TRBJ1-1, is GAGVSQSPSNKVTEKGKDVELRCDPISGHTALYWYRQSLGQGLEFLIYFQGNSAPDKSGLPSDRFSAERTGGSVSTLTIQRTQQEDSAVYLCASSLGKATEAFFGQGTRLTVV.

The J gene is TRBJ2-5, the V gene TRBV18, with D unresolved. This CDR3 is built from 14 residues. Trimming shortened V by 0 bases and J by 7 bases, and 12 bases separated the two germline ends. Germline V lookup: CDR1 KGHSH, CDR2 LQKENI. The CDR3 spells CASSPPSEEGTQYF. CDR3 nucleotides: TGTGCCAGCTCACCACCGAGTGAAGAAGGGACCCAGTACTTC.

This clonotype was detected only a few times. In nucleotides, the CDR3 is TGCAGTGCTAGCAGGGGACAGGCCTACAATGAGCAGTTCTTC. It specifies CSASRGQAYNEQFF. V usage is TRBV20-1 and J usage is TRBJ2-1, with 8 bases fitting TRBD1. The J segment lost 2 bases and the V segment lost 3 bases, leaving 3 bases of the junction unmatched. Per germline, CDR1 DFQATT and CDR2 SNEGSKA (reference sequence). The CDR3 length is 14 residues.

This clonotype was seen a few times. The J gene is TRBJ1-3, the V gene TRBV7-2; D remains unclear. The V end was cut by 5 bases, the J end by 0 bases, with 11 bases between. This CDR3 comprises 15 residues. CDR1 SGHTA and CDR2 FQGNSA come from the germline V gene. DNA for the CDR3: TGTGCCAGCAGCCCTCCCAGCCGCTCTGGAAACACCATATATTTT. Protein sequence: CASSPPSRSGNTIYF.

This clonotype has only a few counts. One end of the junction fails to match germline, which may point to a read error. The chain is built from TRBV6-6 and TRBJ2-6; the D is unclear. The CDR3 length is 13 residues. Germline V gives CDR1 MNHNY, CDR2 SVGAGI (reference sequence). The CDR3 spells CASRYSGANVLTF. CDR3 sequence (DNA): TGTGCCAGCAGATACTCTGGGGCCAACGTCCTGACTTTC.

CDR3 sequence (DNA): TGCGCCAGCAGCCCCTCACGCCCTAGACAGGGGGGCTTCTCTGGGGCCAACGTCCTGACTTTC. Residues: CASSPSRPRQGGFSGANVLTF. The chain joins TRBV4-1 to TRBJ2-6; TRBD1 matches 9 bases. The CDR3 sequence is 21 residues long. Germline CDR1 and CDR2: MGHRA and YSYEKL. Germline trimming cut 4 bases from V and 0 bases from J; bases unmatched to any gene: 16.

This clonotype was found a few times. The rearrangement links TRBV7-3 to TRBJ2-6; maybe TRBD2 (6 bases). The germline gives CDR1 SGHTA, CDR2 FQGTGA. V was clipped by 3 bases and J by 0 bases, with 12 bases between them. CDR3 size: 17 residues. CDR3: CASSFGTPSSGANVLTF. CDR3 nucleotide sequence: TGTGCCAGCAGCTTTGGGACTCCTAGCTCTGGGGCCAACGTCCTGACTTTC.

This chain links TRBV3-1 with TRBJ1-2; possible D gene TRBD1, 6 bases. V was pared by 0 bases and J by 4 bases, with 12 bases between. The germline gives CDR1 LGHDT, CDR2 YNNKEL (reference sequence). This CDR3 has 15 residues. In DNA form, the CDR3 reads TGTGCCAGCAGCCAAGACGGGGGCCCTTTCTATGGCTACACCTTC. This encodes CASSQDGGPFYGYTF. Variable domain in full (rest from reference TRBV3-1 and TRBJ1-2): DTAVSQTPKYLVTQMGNDKSIKCEQNLGHDTMYWYKQDSKKFLKIMFSYNNKELIINETVPNRFSPKSPDKAHLNLHINSLELGDSAVYFCASSQDGGPFYGYTFGSGTRLTVV.

This clonotype occurred a few times. The J gene is TRBJ1-5, the V gene TRBV29-1; TRBD1 is a possible D gene (6 bases). V was shortened by 4 bases and J by 7 bases, with 11 bases between the two germline ends. The CDR3 has 12 amino acids. Germline V gene lookup returns CDR1 SQVTM and CDR2 ANQGSEA. Here the CDR3 reads CSVGVRGQPQHF. In DNA, the CDR3 is TGCAGCGTTGGTGTAAGGGGGCAGCCCCAGCATTTT.

This clonotype was counted a few times. The chain carries TRBV12-3 or TRBV12-4 and TRBJ2-7, with TRBD2 identical over 9 bases. This CDR3 contains 14 residues. V was pared by 8 bases and J by 7 bases, with 12 bases of the junction left unmatched. CDR3 residues: CASATAGGEGEQYF. The CDR3 region has the DNA TGTGCCAGCGCGACGGCGGGGGGGGAGGGGGAGCAGTACTTC.

This clonotype came up a few times. This sequence joins TRBV6-1 and TRBJ1-2; D may be TRBD1 (6 bases). The germline CDR1 and CDR2 sequences are MNHNS and SASEGT. Trimming took 3 bases from V and 0 from J, leaving 11 bases between them. The CDR3 length is 15 residues. CDR3 nucleotide sequence: TGTGCCAGCAGTGAGCTCAGGGGTTCTAACTATGGCTACACCTTC. It specifies CASSELRGSNYGYTF.

The table lists this clonotype with a few counts. The chain is built from TRBV5-5 and TRBJ2-7; maybe TRBD1 (6 bases). Germline V gene lookup returns CDR1 SGHKS and CDR2 YYEKEE (reference sequence). Trimming shortened V by 0 bases and J by 2 bases, and 9 bases separated the two germline ends. This CDR3 has 14 amino acids. The CDR3 is CASSLGGGTYEQYF. CDR3 DNA: TGTGCCAGCAGCTTGGGAGGGGGAACCTACGAGCAGTACTTC.

The gene calls are TRBV2 and TRBJ2-5, with D unclear. Germline lookup yields CDR1 SNHLY and CDR2 FYNNEI. V lost 5 bases to trimming and J lost 1 base, with 11 bases between them. The CDR3 contains 14 residues. The DNA for the CDR3 is TGTGCCAGCAGTTCCAGAACCACCCAAGAGACCCAGTACTTC. Protein product: CASSSRTTQETQYF.

This clonotype was recorded a few times. The rearrangement links TRBV5-5 to TRBJ2-7, with unresolved D. CDR3 length: 13 residues. Looked up from germline, CDR1 is SGHKS and CDR2 is YYEKEE (reference sequence). Trimming pared 0 bases from V and 6 bases from J, leaving 10 bases between. CDR3 sequence: CASSLVGWSEQYV. The CDR3 DNA reads as TGTGCCAGCAGCTTGGTCGGGTGGTCCGAGCAGTACGTC.

This clonotype was found many times. The V gene is TRBV11-1, the J gene TRBJ2-1; 9 bases map to TRBD1. J was trimmed by 10 bases and V by 6 bases; bases with no gene match: 7. There are 13 residues in the CDR3. Germline-derived CDR1 and CDR2 are SGHAT and FQDESV (reference sequence). DNA of the CDR3: TGTGCCAGCAGTGGGGGACAGGGTCGGGAGCAGTTCTTC. Protein product: CASSGGQGREQFF.

In its sample, this clonotype was seen a few times. The chain links TRBV30 to TRBJ2-7, with D hard to call. The CDR3 covers 13 residues. With 5 bases removed from V and 2 bases from J, the gap between germline ends came to 13 bases. CDR1 and CDR2 (germline): GTSNPN, SVGIG (reference sequence). This CDR3 is CAWGTVGPYEQYF. CDR3 nucleotides: TGTGCCTGGGGCACCGTCGGGCCCTACGAGCAGTACTTC.